This T cell receptor (beta chain) was captured in a study of chemoradiotherapy in HPV16-positive cancers. Overall study context: Two HPV16-positive patients' cells yielded candidate HPV-specific clones and common motifs. Overall study findings and caveats: HPV-specific T cells were functionally defined from only a couple of HPV16-positive patients. Non-HPV-specific T cells did not expand in tumors during treatment, whereas candidate HPV-specific clones and E7-related motifs did.

To note about this clone: Its antigen is currently unknown.

Germline V lookup: CDR1 SGHVS, CDR2 FQNEAQ. The CDR3 has 17 residues. V was cut by 8 bases and J by 6 bases, with 25 bases left in between. Assay used: immunoSEQ multiplex PCR; TCRdb lists only in-frame clones, some missing. Of 55,000 to 85,000 clones detected, roughly 90% appear once; the ten largest clones hold around 4.4%. This clonotype originated in a human donor with HPV-associated anogenital cancer. V usage is TRBV7-8 and J usage is TRBJ2-2; possibly TRBD1 for D (6 bases). The source material was blood, sampled from a patient who underwent chemoradiotherapy. The DNA of the CDR3 is TGTGCCAGCTTTCCAAGAAGTAGGCAGGGGATCCCCGGGGAGCTGTTTTTT. Translation gives CASFPRSRQGIPGELFF.